The 29 T cell receptor beta chains below were found in one sample sequenced in a study of Tregs in tolerant kidney transplant recipients. Only in-frame clones appear in the TCRdb table, and some are missing; sequencing was by immunoSEQ multiplex PCR. The sample lists around 230,000 clones, about four fifths seen once, with about 0.58% in the top ten. Specimen: CD4+ T cells from blood. The receptors were gathered from a human donor in good health.

This clone has only one observation. The chain has TRBV9 and TRBJ2-5, with 8 bases lining up with TRBD1. V was pared by 3 bases and J by 3 bases, with 4 bases of the junction left unmatched. This CDR3 region has 14 residues. Germline-derived CDR1 and CDR2 are SGDLS and YYNGEE. In nucleotides, the CDR3 is TGTGCCAGCAGCGCCGGACAGGGTAAAGAGACCCAGTACTTC. Its protein is CASSAGQGKETQYF.

This clone was picked up one time. The rearrangement uses TRBV7-9 and TRBJ1-2, with TRBD1 matching over 7 bases. The V gene's germline CDR1 is SEHNR and CDR2 FQNEAQ (reference sequence). The CDR3 contains 16 residues. With V trimmed by 3 bases and J by 0 bases, 7 bases remained unmatched. The CDR3 DNA sequence: TGTGCCAGCAGCTTGCAGGGGGAAGTAGCTAACTATGGCTACACCTTC. This gives the protein CASSLQGEVANYGYTF.

This rearrangement joins TRBV7-9 to TRBJ1-1; weak D call: TRBD1 (5 bases). The CDR3 consists of 14 residues. In germline, CDR1 is SEHNR, CDR2 FQNEAQ (reference sequence). Trimming cost V 5 bases and J 3 bases, with 13 bases left between them. DNA for the CDR3: TGTGCCAGCAGCCCCAGGGTATGGGACACTGAAGCTTTCTTT. It is translated as CASSPRVWDTEAFF.

The chain combines TRBV6-6 with TRBJ1-4; 7 bases fit TRBD1. Germline assignment: CDR1 MNHNY and CDR2 SVGAGI (reference sequence). The CDR3 is 14 residues long. Unmatched junction bases numbered 7, after V lost 5 bases and J lost 7 bases. CDR3 in amino acids: CASSNDRAIEKLFF. CDR3 DNA: TGTGCCAGCAGTAACGACAGGGCCATTGAAAAACTGTTTTTT.

The chain employs TRBV11-2 and TRBJ1-4; weak D call: TRBD1 (5 bases). Germline V lookup: CDR1 SGHAT, CDR2 FQNNGV. V lost 3 bases to trimming and J lost 8 bases, with 13 bases between them. The CDR3 is 14 amino acids. Written as DNA, the CDR3 is TGTGCCAGCAGCTTGCCCGGGGCCACCGAAAAACTGTTTTTT. Amino acid sequence: CASSLPGATEKLFF.

This chain joins TRBV2 and TRBJ1-1; D may be TRBD1 (6 bases). CDR3 length: 12 amino acids. V lost 6 bases, J lost 11 bases, and 16 bases lay in between. The germline gives CDR1 SNHLY, CDR2 FYNNEI. In DNA form, the CDR3 reads TGTGCCAGCAGCCGAGGGGGTGTGGGGGCTTTCTTT. It specifies CASSRGGVGAFF.

The chain uses TRBV5-4 and TRBJ1-4, with D perhaps matching TRBD1 (5 bases). This CDR3 is built from 14 residues. Germline CDR1 SGHNT, CDR2 YYREEE (reference sequence). Trimming took off 4 bases at V and 8 bases at J, with 15 bases between the two ends. In DNA form, the CDR3 reads TGTGCCAGCAGCCCAGGGACCCTGGGAGAAAAACTGTTTTTT. Encoded protein: CASSPGTLGEKLFF.

Only a few counts were recorded for this clone. At the DNA level, this CDR3 is encoded by other sequences in the same sample as well. The V gene is TRBV2, the J gene TRBJ2-7; 9 bases fit TRBD2. This CDR3 comprises 15 residues. Germline values: CDR1 SNHLY, CDR2 FYNNEI. Trimming took 4 bases from V and 5 from J; bases not matched to a gene: 9. The CDR3 is CASSGASGVPNEQYF. The CDR3, as DNA: TGTGCCAGCAGTGGGGCTAGCGGGGTTCCAAACGAGCAGTACTTC.

The J gene is TRBJ1-2, the V gene TRBV19, with D perhaps matching TRBD1 (5 bases). CDR1 LNHDA and CDR2 SQIVND come from the germline V gene (reference sequence). The germline V and J ends were trimmed by 0 bases and 8 bases, with 16 bases remaining between them. The CDR3 sequence is 15 residues long. Here the CDR3 reads CASSIDFSGARGYTF. The CDR3 nucleotides are TGTGCCAGTAGTATAGATTTTTCCGGGGCCAGAGGCTACACCTTC.

This clone was picked up one time. The rearrangement joins TRBV6-5 to TRBJ1-2, with a possible D match to TRBD1 (5 bases). V gave up 6 bases and J gave up 5 bases, with 13 bases separating them. The CDR3 covers 13 residues. Germline CDR1 MNHEY, CDR2 SVGAGI. The CDR3 DNA follows: TGTGCCAGCAGGAGCAGGGAAGTGTATGGCTACACCTTC. It specifies CASRSREVYGYTF.

The gene calls are TRBV25-1 and TRBJ2-5, with no clear D. The CDR3 runs 13 residues. Germline-derived CDR1 and CDR2 are MGHDK and SYGVNS. V gave up 2 bases and J gave up 5 bases, with 9 bases separating them. CDR3 sequence: CASSEGRRETQYF. The CDR3 nucleotides read TGTGCCAGCAGTGAAGGCCGTCGGGAGACCCAGTACTTC.

This chain links TRBV6-5 with TRBJ2-5, with D tentatively TRBD1 or TRBD2 (5 bases each). The J call is doubtful: the DNA matches TRBJ2-7 better. The CDR3 length is 15 residues. Germline loops: CDR1 MNHEY, CDR2 SVGAGI. CDR3 loop: CASSYSGTTGYEQYF. The CDR3 region has the DNA TGTGCCAGCAGTTACTCCGGGACCACGGGCTACGAGCAGTACTTC.

This clone was seen a few times. J is TRBJ2-6 and V is TRBV6-4; no firm D call. The CDR3 is made up of 15 amino acids. Between the trimmed V and J ends, which lost 0 bases and 0 bases, there was a span of 3 bases. The germline V gene encodes CDR1 MRHNA and CDR2 SNTAGT. Here the CDR3 reads CASSDSSSGANVLTF. In DNA form, the CDR3 reads TGTGCCAGCAGTGACTCGAGCTCTGGGGCCAACGTCCTGACTTTC.

The V gene is TRBV11-2, the J gene TRBJ2-7, with 9 bases fitting TRBD1. Germline V gives CDR1 SGHAT, CDR2 FQNNGV. The CDR3 has 15 amino acids. V trimming: 4 bases; J trimming: 7 bases; junction bases outside the gene matches: 11. Written as DNA, the CDR3 is TGTGCCAGCAGCTCGCGGAGGGACAGGGACGAAGAGCAGTACTTC. Translation: CASSSRRDRDEEQYF.

J is TRBJ2-7 and V is TRBV18, with 11 bases aligning to TRBD2. Per the germline V gene, CDR1 is KGHSH and CDR2 is LQKENI. This CDR3 contains 14 residues. The trim removed 3 bases at V and 4 bases at J, leaving 2 bases unmatched. The CDR3 spells CASSPTSGDYEQYF. The CDR3 nucleotides read TGTGCCAGCTCACCGACTAGCGGGGATTACGAGCAGTACTTC. Based on the CDR3 plus reference TRBV18 and TRBJ2-7, the full variable domain is NAGVMQNPRHLVRRRGQEARLRCSPMKGHSHVYWYRQLPEEGLKFMVYLQKENIIDESGMPKERFSAEFPKEGPSILRIQQVVRGDSAAYFCASSPTSGDYEQYFGPGTRLTVT.

The chain combines TRBV7-2 with TRBJ1-1; D perhaps matches TRBD1 (6 bases). The V and J ends lost 7 bases and 4 bases respectively, with 13 bases between them. The CDR3 sequence is 13 residues long. CDR1 SGHTA and CDR2 FQGNSA come from the germline V gene. The CDR3 DNA follows: TGTGCCAGCAACGTCGACAGGTTCACTGAAGCTTTCTTT. It translates to CASNVDRFTEAFF.

The chain joins TRBV6-5 to TRBJ2-2, with D hard to call. V lost 2 bases to trimming and J lost 5 bases, with 3 bases between them. The CDR3 extends over 12 amino acids. Germline V lookup: CDR1 MNHEY, CDR2 SVGAGI. This CDR3 is CASSYGTGELFF. CDR3 DNA: TGTGCCAGCAGTTACGGGACCGGGGAGCTGTTTTTT.

The chain carries TRBV6-5 and TRBJ2-4; D gene unclear. Germline loops: CDR1 MNHEY, CDR2 SVGAGI. There are 13 residues in the CDR3. V lost 2 bases and J 4 bases, leaving 6 bases between the germline ends. The CDR3 coding sequence is TGTGCCAGCAGTTACAGGCAGAAAAACATTCAGTACTTC. This translates into CASSYRQKNIQYF.

The chain carries TRBV18 and TRBJ2-2; D remains ambiguous. The germline V gene has CDR1 KGHSH and CDR2 LQKENI. The length of the CDR3 is 15 residues. V lost 3 bases, J lost 0 bases, and 8 bases lay in between. In nucleotides, the CDR3 is TGTGCCAGCTCACCGTTGCCGTCGAACACCGGGGAGCTGTTTTTT. Its protein is CASSPLPSNTGELFF.

This chain connects TRBV11-1 to TRBJ1-2; D gene unclear. This CDR3 has 12 residues. Germline CDR1 SGHAT, CDR2 FQDESV (reference sequence). V was clipped by 1 base and J by 4 bases, with 4 bases between them. The CDR3 loop is CASSLGGYGYTF. CDR3 nucleotides: TGTGCCAGCAGCTTAGGGGGCTATGGCTACACCTTC.

The count of this clone is one. V gene TRBV6-5 combines with J gene TRBJ2-5; 8 bases are shared with TRBD1. The J call may be faulty, since TRBJ2-7 better matches the DNA end. The CDR3 totals 15 residues. The germline V gene encodes CDR1 MNHEY and CDR2 SVGAGI. CDR3 DNA: TGTGCCAGCAGTTACTCGGCAGGGGGCAACTACGAGCAGTACTTC. Its translation: CASSYSAGGNYEQYF.

This chain uses TRBV30 with TRBJ1-3, with D possibly being TRBD1 (5 bases). The V gene lost 4 bases and the J gene lost 7 bases, with 14 bases spanning the gap. Germline V gene data show CDR1 as GTSNPN and CDR2 as SVGIG (reference sequence). The CDR3 has 13 residues. The CDR3 loop reads CAWTQGRWNTIYF. CDR3 sequence (DNA): TGTGCCTGGACCCAGGGACGTTGGAACACCATATATTTT.

J is TRBJ2-5 and V is TRBV19; no firm D call. Deletions cut 7 bases from V and 6 bases from J, with 9 bases between. The germline gives CDR1 LNHDA, CDR2 SQIVND (reference sequence). CDR3 length: 11 residues. CDR3 sequence: CASTAGKTQYF. For the CDR3, the DNA is TGTGCCAGTACCGCCGGTAAGACCCAGTACTTC.

This clone was recorded only once. The chain links TRBV18 to TRBJ2-3; D gene uncertain. CDR1 is KGHSH and CDR2 is LQKENI in the germline V gene. This CDR3 comprises 11 residues. The V end lost 3 bases, the J end lost 6 bases, and 4 bases lay between the germline ends. CDR3 region: CASSPIDTQYF. The CDR3 nucleotides read TGTGCCAGCTCACCCATTGATACGCAGTATTTT.

The chain combines TRBV29-1 with TRBJ2-1, with 9 bases matching TRBD1. CDR3 size: 13 residues. J was trimmed by 8 bases and V by 3 bases; bases with no gene match: 5. The V gene's germline CDR1 is SQVTM and CDR2 ANQGSEA. In nucleotides, the CDR3 is TGCAGCGTTGATCCGGGACAGGGCGATGAGCAGTTCTTC. Its translation: CSVDPGQGDEQFF.

This sequence joins TRBV6-1 and TRBJ1-1; unclear D gene. The CDR3 consists of 12 residues. The V end was cut by 5 bases, the J end by 5 bases, with 9 bases between. Germline V gene data show CDR1 as MNHNS and CDR2 as SASEGT. CDR3: CASSLRGTEAFF. The CDR3 nucleotides are TGTGCCAGCAGTCTTCGGGGAACTGAAGCTTTCTTT.

The rearrangement links TRBV2 to TRBJ1-1, with TRBD1 matching over 7 bases. The CDR3 is 13 amino acids. CDR1 is SNHLY, CDR2 FYNNEI, per germline. Trimming at V came to 11 bases and at J to 1 base, leaving 7 bases not matched to a gene. For the CDR3, the DNA is TGTGCCCGTCTACGGGACAGGAACACTGAAGCTTTCTTT. The encoded protein is CARLRDRNTEAFF.

The chain couples TRBV29-1 to TRBJ1-1; TRBD1 aligns across 7 bases. The J segment lost 1 base and the V segment lost 5 bases, leaving 4 bases of the junction unmatched. The CDR3 has 13 amino acids. Germline CDR1 is SQVTM and CDR2 is ANQGSEA. As DNA, the CDR3 is TGCAGCGTTATCGGGACAGCGAACACTGAAGCTTTCTTT. Its translation: CSVIGTANTEAFF.

CDR3 region: CASSESGVGPRTYEQYF. In nucleotides, the CDR3 is TGCGCCAGCAGTGAGTCGGGAGTTGGACCAAGAACCTACGAGCAGTACTTC. V gene TRBV10-1 combines with J gene TRBJ2-7, with D perhaps TRBD2 (5 bases). The CDR3 is 17 residues long. CDR1 is WNHNN, CDR2 SYGVQD, per germline (reference sequence). V lost 0 bases to trimming and J lost 2 bases, with 17 bases between them.